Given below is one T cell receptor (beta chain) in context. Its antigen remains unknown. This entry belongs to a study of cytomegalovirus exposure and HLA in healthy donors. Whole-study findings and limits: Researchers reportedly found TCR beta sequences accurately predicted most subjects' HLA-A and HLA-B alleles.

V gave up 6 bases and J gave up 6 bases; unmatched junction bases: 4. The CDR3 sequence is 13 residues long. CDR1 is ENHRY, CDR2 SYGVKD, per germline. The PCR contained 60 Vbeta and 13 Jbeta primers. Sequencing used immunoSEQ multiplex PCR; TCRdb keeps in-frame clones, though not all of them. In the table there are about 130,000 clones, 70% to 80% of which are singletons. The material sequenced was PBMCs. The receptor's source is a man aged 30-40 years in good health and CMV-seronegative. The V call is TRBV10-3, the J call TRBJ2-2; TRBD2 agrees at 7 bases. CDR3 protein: CAIRRESAGELFF. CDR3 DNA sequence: TGTGCCATCAGGCGGGAGAGCGCCGGGGAGCTGTTTTTT.